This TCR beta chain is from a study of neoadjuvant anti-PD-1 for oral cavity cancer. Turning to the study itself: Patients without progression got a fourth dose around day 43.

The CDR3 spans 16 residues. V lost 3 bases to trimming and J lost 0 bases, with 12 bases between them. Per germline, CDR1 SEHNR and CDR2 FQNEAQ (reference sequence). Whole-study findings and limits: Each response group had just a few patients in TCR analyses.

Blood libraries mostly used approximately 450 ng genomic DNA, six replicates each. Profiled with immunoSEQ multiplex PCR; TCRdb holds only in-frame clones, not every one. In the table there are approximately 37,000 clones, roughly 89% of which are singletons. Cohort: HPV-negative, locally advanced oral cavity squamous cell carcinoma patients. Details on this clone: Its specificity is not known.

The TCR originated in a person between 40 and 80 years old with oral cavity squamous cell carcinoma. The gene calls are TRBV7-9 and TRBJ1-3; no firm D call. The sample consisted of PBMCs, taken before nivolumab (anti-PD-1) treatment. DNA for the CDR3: TGTGCCAGCAGCTTGATGGACGTAAGCTCTGGAAACACCATATATTTT. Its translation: CASSLMDVSSGNTIYF.